The next 16 T cell receptor beta chains were all read from a single sample in a study of CD8 T cells in ankylosing spondylitis. TCRdb reprocessed the 5' RACE reads via MiXCR and lists one record per CDR3 protein. The sample lists 250,000 or so distinct CDR3 sequences, approximately 24% occurring once. Sequenced input: blood, either unsorted or a sorted T cell fraction (not recorded which). The receptors come from a male donor with ankylosing spondylitis or in good health (not recorded which).

This clonotype was seen once. The V gene is TRBV20-1, the J gene TRBJ1-5; a weak D match, TRBD1 (6 bases). The V gene's germline CDR1 is DFQATT and CDR2 SNEGSKA (reference sequence). The V end lost 3 bases, the J end lost 3 bases, and 18 bases lay between the germline ends. This CDR3 comprises 16 residues. As DNA, the CDR3 is TGCAGTGCTAGTATCACAGGGTCTCCATACAATCAGCCCCAGCATTTT. This gives the protein CSASITGSPYNQPQHF.

The chain links TRBV10-3 to TRBJ2-2; possibly TRBD1 for D (6 bases). This CDR3 comprises 16 residues. Germline V CDR1 and CDR2: ENHRY, SYGVKD. V was clipped by 6 bases and J by 1 base, with 15 bases between them. CDR3 amino acids: CAIRKHGTKNTGELFF. Here the CDR3 DNA reads TGTGCCATCAGAAAACACGGGACAAAGAACACCGGGGAGCTGTTTTTT.

This clonotype was recorded a few times. The V call is TRBV20-1, the J call TRBJ2-3; D remains unclear. CDR1 is DFQATT and CDR2 is SNEGSKA in the germline V gene (reference sequence). The CDR3 has 13 amino acids. Deletions cut 4 bases from V and 2 bases from J, with 10 bases between. CDR3 nucleotides: TGCAGTGCTAAGGAGACTCCCACAGATACGCAGTATTTT. Translating it yields CSAKETPTDTQYF.

The chain uses TRBV24-1 and TRBJ2-7, with 12 bases lining up with TRBD1. Trimming cost V 3 bases and J 5 bases; bases outside gene matches: 4. CDR3 size: 15 residues. Germline values: CDR1 KGHDR, CDR2 SFDVKD. The CDR3 nucleotides are TGTGCCACCAGTGATACGGGACAGGGGGCAAACGAGCAGTACTTC. It specifies CATSDTGQGANEQYF.

The sample holds a few counts of this clonotype. The chain uses TRBV5-6 and TRBJ1-1; TRBD1 is a possible D gene (5 bases). This CDR3 region has 12 residues. Trimming stripped 4 bases from V and 9 bases from J, with 13 bases between. Germline-derived CDR1 and CDR2 are SGHDT and YYEEEE. The CDR3 region has the DNA TGTGCCAGCAGCATGCGGGAGGGGAAAGCTTTCTTT. Protein sequence: CASSMREGKAFF.

The genes are TRBV10-3 and TRBJ2-3; TRBD1 matches at 8 bases. The CDR3 contains 15 residues. Germline V gene data show CDR1 as ENHRY and CDR2 as SYGVKD. V shed 6 bases and J 1 base; nucleotides not matched to a gene: 6. The CDR3 protein is CAISATTGGTDTQYF. The CDR3 DNA sequence: TGTGCCATCAGCGCCACGACAGGGGGCACAGATACGCAGTATTTT.

The rearrangement uses TRBV6-1 and TRBJ2-5; 14 bases agree with TRBD2. The CDR3 is 18 amino acids. Germline CDR1 reads MNHNS; CDR2 reads SASEGT. V shed 3 bases and J 2 bases; nucleotides not matched to a gene: 8. The CDR3 DNA reads TGTGCCAGCAGTGAGGGACTAGCGGGGGCGGACCCTCAAGAGACCCAGTACTTC. Its translation is CASSEGLAGADPQETQYF.

DNA for the CDR3: TGTGCCAGCAGTTCCCAAGTTCAGCCCCAGCATTTT. Its translation is CASSSQVQPQHF. The chain links TRBV12-3 or TRBV12-4 to TRBJ1-5; no clear D gene. Deletions cut 4 bases from V and 6 bases from J, with 7 bases between. The CDR3 is 12 residues long.

At least ten counts were recorded for this clonotype. The V and J genes are TRBV21-1 and TRBJ2-7; the table gives TRBD2 as D, unverified against the DNA. TRBV21-1 is a listed pseudogene. This CDR3 is built from 13 residues. The DNA for the CDR3 is TGTGGATTGGGGTGGGAGTTCTCCTACGAGCAGTACTTC. It is translated as CGLGWEFSYEQYF.

The chain recombines TRBV7-2 with TRBJ2-1, with D maybe TRBD2 (5 bases). CDR1 and CDR2 (germline): SGHTA, FQGNSA. The CDR3 contains 12 residues. V lost 2 bases to trimming and J lost 8 bases, with 7 bases between them. The CDR3 nucleotides are TGTGCCAGCAGCTTATCGCGGGATGAGCAGTTCTTC. It is translated as CASSLSRDEQFF.

This clonotype has at least ten counts. The chain links TRBV3-1 to TRBJ2-7; maybe TRBD2 (7 bases). V was clipped by 3 bases and J by 6 bases, with 9 bases between them. Germline CDR1 LGHDT, CDR2 YNNKEL (reference sequence). The CDR3 is made up of 12 amino acids. CDR3: CASSHGGLEQYF. The CDR3, as DNA: TGTGCCAGCAGCCACGGGGGGCTCGAGCAGTACTTC.

This clonotype was counted a few times. The chain is built from TRBV24-1 and TRBJ2-7; D might be TRBD2 (5 bases). CDR3 length: 13 amino acids. Deletions cut 5 bases from V and 2 bases from J, with 9 bases between. Germline loops: CDR1 KGHDR, CDR2 SFDVKD. CDR3 sequence: CATSGPGTYEQYF. Here the CDR3 DNA reads TGTGCCACCAGTGGACCCGGGACCTACGAGCAGTACTTC.

V usage is TRBV10-3 and J usage is TRBJ2-2; TRBD1 aligns across 7 bases. This CDR3 has 16 residues. With 5 bases clipped from V and 0 bases from J, the junction kept 6 bases outside the gene matches. The germline CDR1 and CDR2 sequences are ENHRY and SYGVKD. CDR3 DNA sequence: TGTGCCATCAGTTCCGGGACAGCCTCGAACACCGGGGAGCTGTTTTTT. It codes for CAISSGTASNTGELFF.

A remark on this clonotype: A read error may produce the germline difference seen at one junction end. J is TRBJ2-5 and V is TRBV20-1, with TRBD2 matching over 9 bases. Germline CDR1 and CDR2: DFQATT and SNEGSKA (reference sequence). The CDR3 has 16 residues. The CDR3 region has the DNA TGCAGCGCTAGCATTCTTCGGGCGGGGGGGCCAGAGACCCAGTACTTC. Translation: CSASILRAGGPETQYF.

The genes are TRBV20-1 and TRBJ2-4; D is unclear. The germline V gene encodes CDR1 DFQATT and CDR2 SNEGSKA (reference sequence). Deletions cut 0 bases from V and 0 bases from J, with 9 bases between. The CDR3 has 15 amino acids. The CDR3 loop is CSARDSGEAKNIQYF. DNA of the CDR3: TGCAGTGCTAGAGATAGTGGGGAAGCCAAAAACATTCAGTACTTC.

This clonotype came up many times. The gene calls are TRBV28 and TRBJ2-3; no clear D. This CDR3 is 13 amino acids long. Trimming left V 6 bases short and J 0 bases short, with 7 bases between. Germline loops: CDR1 MDHEN, CDR2 SYDVKM. This CDR3 is CASRTPSTDTQYF. The CDR3 nucleotides read TGTGCCAGCAGGACCCCTAGCACAGATACGCAGTATTTT.